Here is one TCR beta chain with its context. This entry is derived from a study of cytomegalovirus exposure and HLA in healthy donors. Trimming pared 7 bases from V and 4 bases from J, leaving 10 bases between. From germline, CDR1 is MDHEN and CDR2 SYDVKM. The CDR3 is 12 residues long. PCR used 60 Vbeta primers and 13 Jbeta primers. TCRdb keeps only in-frame clones here, not all; method: immunoSEQ multiplex PCR. The data contain about 140,000 clones, approximately 72% of them singletons. The sequence was obtained from a woman aged 55-70 years in good health and CMV-seronegative. What was sequenced was PBMCs. This chain connects TRBV28 to TRBJ2-5; D gene ambiguous. CDR3 sequence (DNA): TGTGCCAGCAAAACTGGTGGAGAGACCCAGTACTTC. Its translation is CASKTGGETQYF.